The source of this T cell receptor beta chain is a study of blood T cells in healthy people across ages. Broader study findings: It was held that the diversity estimates obtained from one million T cells were underestimates.

This clonotype showed up just a few times. What it recognizes is unknown. With a J-beta primer mix and a sample-barcoded 5' primer, a second PCR ran about 6 to 11 cycles. From the 5' RACE reads, TCRdb called clonotypes with MiXCR, one entry per CDR3 protein. The table includes approximately 800,000 distinct CDR3 sequences, 20% to 25% detected once. These same records also appear under a second study, on T cells of mothers and their children.

Material for sequencing was blood. The TCR comes from a boy younger than 18 in good health.

CDR3 amino acids: CASSPDAVGANVLTF. The CDR3 nucleotides are TGTGCCAGCTCACCCGACGCCGTTGGGGCCAACGTCCTGACTTTC. The rearrangement joins TRBV18 to TRBJ2-6; no clear D gene. CDR1 KGHSH and CDR2 LQKENI come from the germline V gene. Trimming cost V 3 bases and J 3 bases, with 9 bases left between them. The CDR3 has 15 residues. The complete variable domain, with remaining parts taken from reference TRBV18 and TRBJ2-6, reads NAGVMQNPRHLVRRRGQEARLRCSPMKGHSHVYWYRQLPEEGLKFMVYLQKENIIDESGMPKERFSAEFPKEGPSILRIQQVVRGDSAAYFCASSPDAVGANVLTFGAGSRLTVL.